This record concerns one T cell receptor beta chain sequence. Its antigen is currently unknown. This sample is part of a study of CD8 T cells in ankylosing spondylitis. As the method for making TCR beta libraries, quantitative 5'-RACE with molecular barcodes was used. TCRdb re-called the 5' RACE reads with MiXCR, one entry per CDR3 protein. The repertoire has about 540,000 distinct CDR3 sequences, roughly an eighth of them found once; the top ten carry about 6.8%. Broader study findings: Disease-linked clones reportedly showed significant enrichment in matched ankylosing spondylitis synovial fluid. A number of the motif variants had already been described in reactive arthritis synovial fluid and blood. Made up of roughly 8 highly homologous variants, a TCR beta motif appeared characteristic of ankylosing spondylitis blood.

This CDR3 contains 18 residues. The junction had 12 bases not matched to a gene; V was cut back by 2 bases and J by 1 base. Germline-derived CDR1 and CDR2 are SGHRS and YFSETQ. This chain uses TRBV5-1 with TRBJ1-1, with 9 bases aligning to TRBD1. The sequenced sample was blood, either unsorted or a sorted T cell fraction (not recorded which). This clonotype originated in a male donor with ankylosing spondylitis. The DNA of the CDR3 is TGCGCCAGCAGCTTATCCAGAGGCCGGGGACAGGGGAACACTGAAGCTTTCTTT. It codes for CASSLSRGRGQGNTEAFF.